A single count supports the clone carrying this T cell receptor (beta chain). As processed by the authors: The assay estimated nucleated cells by amplifying reference gene primers. Measured with immunoSEQ multiplex PCR; TCRdb has only the in-frame clones, and not every one. The V and J calls and clone size are taken from that table; D and trimming were inferred from the DNA. There are around 340,000 clones in the sample; about 86% occur only once, and about 7% lies in the top ten. The data were obtained in a study of blood T cell repertoires in COVID-19. Study at large: Sites across the United States, Italy and Spain contributed samples from acute and convalescent COVID-19. Nucleic acid was either cDNA or gDNA, and it came from T cells, B-cell-depleted T cells, or PBMCs.

The length of the CDR3 is 15 residues. CDR1 and CDR2 from the germline V gene are SGHTS and YDEGEE. Trimming shortened V by 4 bases and J by 2 bases, and 15 bases separated the two germline ends. Seattle patient enrollment occurred during active infection, with longitudinal follow-up thereafter. The sequencing input was peripheral blood. The chain carries TRBV5-8 and TRBJ2-5; D unresolved. The TCR comes from a woman aged 60-70 years with COVID-19, enrolled during active disease. The CDR3 sequence is CASSLAGLGQETQYF. CDR3 nucleotide sequence: TGTGCCAGCAGCCTCGCTGGGCTGGGTCAAGAGACCCAGTACTTC.